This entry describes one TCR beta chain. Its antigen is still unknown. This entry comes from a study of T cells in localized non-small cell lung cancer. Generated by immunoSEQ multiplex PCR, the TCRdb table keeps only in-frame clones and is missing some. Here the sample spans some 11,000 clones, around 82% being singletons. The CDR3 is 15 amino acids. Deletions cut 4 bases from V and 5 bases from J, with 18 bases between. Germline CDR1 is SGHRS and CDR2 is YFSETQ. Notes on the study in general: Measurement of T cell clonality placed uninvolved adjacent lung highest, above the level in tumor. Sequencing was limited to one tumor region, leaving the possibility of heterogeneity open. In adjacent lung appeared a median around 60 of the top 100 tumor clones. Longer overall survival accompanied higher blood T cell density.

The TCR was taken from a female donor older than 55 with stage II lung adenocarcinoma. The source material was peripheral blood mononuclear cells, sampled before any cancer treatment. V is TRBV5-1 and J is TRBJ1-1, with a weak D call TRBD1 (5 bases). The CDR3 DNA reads TGCGCCAGCAGCCCCTCACCTCAGGGTGCGACTGAAGCTTTCTTT. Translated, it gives CASSPSPQGATEAFF.